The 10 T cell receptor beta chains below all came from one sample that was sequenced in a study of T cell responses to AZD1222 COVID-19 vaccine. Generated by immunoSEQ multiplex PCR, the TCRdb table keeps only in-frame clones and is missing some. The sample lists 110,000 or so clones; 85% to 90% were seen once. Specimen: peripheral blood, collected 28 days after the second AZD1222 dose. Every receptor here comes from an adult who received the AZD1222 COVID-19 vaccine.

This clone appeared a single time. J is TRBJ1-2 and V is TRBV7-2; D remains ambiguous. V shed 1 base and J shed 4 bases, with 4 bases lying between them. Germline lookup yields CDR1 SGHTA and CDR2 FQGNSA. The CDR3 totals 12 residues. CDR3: CASSLGFYGYTF. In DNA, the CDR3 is TGTGCCAGCAGCTTAGGGTTCTATGGCTACACCTTC.

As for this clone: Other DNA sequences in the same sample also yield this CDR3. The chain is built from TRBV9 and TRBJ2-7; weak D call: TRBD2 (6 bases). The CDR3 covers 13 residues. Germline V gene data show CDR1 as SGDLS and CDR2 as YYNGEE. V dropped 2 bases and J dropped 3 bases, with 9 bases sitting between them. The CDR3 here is CASSVDGSYEQYF. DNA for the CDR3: TGTGCCAGCAGCGTCGACGGGAGCTACGAGCAGTACTTC.

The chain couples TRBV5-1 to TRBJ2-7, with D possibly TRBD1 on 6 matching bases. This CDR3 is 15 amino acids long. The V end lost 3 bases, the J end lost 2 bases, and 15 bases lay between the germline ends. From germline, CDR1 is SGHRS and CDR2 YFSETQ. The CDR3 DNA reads TGCGCCAGCAGCTACTCAGACAGGAGTCCCTACGAGCAGTACTTC. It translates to CASSYSDRSPYEQYF. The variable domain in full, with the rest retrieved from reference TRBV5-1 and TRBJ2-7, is KAGVTQTPRYLIKTRGQQVTLSCSPISGHRSVSWYQQTPGQGLQFLFEYFSETQRNKGNFPGRFSGRQFSNSRSEMNVSTLELGDSALYLCASSYSDRSPYEQYFGPGTRLTVT.

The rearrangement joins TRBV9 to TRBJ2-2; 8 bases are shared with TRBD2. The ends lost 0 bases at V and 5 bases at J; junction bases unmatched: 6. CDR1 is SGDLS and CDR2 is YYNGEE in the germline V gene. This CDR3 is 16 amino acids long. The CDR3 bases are TGTGCCAGCAGCGTAGGAGGGACTAGTGGTACCGGGGAGCTGTTTTTT. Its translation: CASSVGGTSGTGELFF.

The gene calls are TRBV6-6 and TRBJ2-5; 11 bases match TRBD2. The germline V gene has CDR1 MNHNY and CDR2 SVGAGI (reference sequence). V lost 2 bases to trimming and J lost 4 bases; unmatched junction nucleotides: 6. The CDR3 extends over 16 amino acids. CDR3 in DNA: TGTGCCAGCAGTTACGGCGGGACTAGCGGTAGAGAGACCCAGTACTTC. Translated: CASSYGGTSGRETQYF.

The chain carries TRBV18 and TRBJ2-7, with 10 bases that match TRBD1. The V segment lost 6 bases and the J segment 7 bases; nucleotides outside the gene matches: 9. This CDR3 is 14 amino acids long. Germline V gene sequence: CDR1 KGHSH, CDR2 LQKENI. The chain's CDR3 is CASSPGQGFVEQYF. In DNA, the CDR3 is TGTGCCAGCTCCCCGGGACAGGGGTTTGTGGAGCAGTACTTC.

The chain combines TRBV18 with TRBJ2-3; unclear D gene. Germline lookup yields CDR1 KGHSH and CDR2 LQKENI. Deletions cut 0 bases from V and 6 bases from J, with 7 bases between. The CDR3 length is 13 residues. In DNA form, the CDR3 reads TGTGCCAGCTCACCACCCATGGCGGATACGCAGTATTTT. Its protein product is CASSPPMADTQYF.

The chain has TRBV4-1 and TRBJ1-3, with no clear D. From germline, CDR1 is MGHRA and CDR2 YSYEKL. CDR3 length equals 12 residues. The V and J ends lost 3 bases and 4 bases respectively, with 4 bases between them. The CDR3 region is CASSQAGNTIYF. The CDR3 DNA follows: TGCGCCAGCAGCCAGGCGGGAAACACCATATATTTT.

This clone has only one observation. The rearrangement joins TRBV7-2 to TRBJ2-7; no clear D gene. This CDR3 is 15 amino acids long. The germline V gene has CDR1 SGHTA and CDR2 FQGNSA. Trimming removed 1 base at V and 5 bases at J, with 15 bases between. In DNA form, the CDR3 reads TGTGCCAGCAGCTTAGAAAGCTACTGGTCCCACGAGCAGTACTTC. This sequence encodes CASSLESYWSHEQYF.

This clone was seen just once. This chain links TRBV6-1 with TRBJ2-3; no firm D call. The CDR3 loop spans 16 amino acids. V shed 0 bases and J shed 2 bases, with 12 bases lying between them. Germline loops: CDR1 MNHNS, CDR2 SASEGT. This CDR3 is CASSEAHGRDTDTQYF. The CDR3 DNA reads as TGTGCCAGCAGTGAAGCGCATGGAAGGGACACAGATACGCAGTATTTT.